This T cell receptor beta chain was recorded in a study of blood T cell repertoires in COVID-19. Germline V gene data show CDR1 as MDHEN and CDR2 as SYDVKM. The junction had 5 bases not matched to a gene; V was cut back by 2 bases and J by 5 bases. The CDR3 consists of 15 residues. The method was immunoSEQ multiplex PCR; TCRdb's version includes in-frame clones alone and lacks a portion of them. The profile shows roughly 150,000 clones, around four fifths of them singletons. Seattle-derived patients entered the study during active infection and were followed longitudinally. The TCR sequence derives from a woman aged 80 or over with COVID-19, enrolled during active disease. The chain uses TRBV28 and TRBJ2-3; 9 positions match TRBD2. The sequenced sample consisted of peripheral blood. The CDR3 loop is CASSLAGGPGDTQYF. CDR3 nucleotides: TGTGCCAGCAGTTTAGCGGGAGGGCCAGGAGATACGCAGTATTTT.